The clone carrying this TCR beta chain has a handful of counts. Its antigen is as yet unknown. This record belongs to a study of molecular identifiers for immune sequencing clone quantification. Trimming took off 0 bases at V and 5 bases at J, with 9 bases between the two ends. Germline CDR1 reads SGDLS; CDR2 reads YYNGEE. This CDR3 region has 13 residues. Points from the study as a whole: Barcode collisions between identical TCR molecules could shrink estimates of highly expanded clone sizes.

Bulk TCR library preparation followed previously described methods with listed TCR primers. TCRdb re-derived calls from the PCR reads in MiXCR, one entry per CDR3 protein. The table lists about 510,000 distinct CDR3 sequences, roughly 23% of them singletons. This clonotype originated in a human donor in good health. Some libraries in this study had Jurkat cell RNA spiked in. This chain links TRBV9 with TRBJ2-7; perhaps D is TRBD1 or TRBD2 (6 bases each). Material: naive CD8+ T cells from blood, with Jurkat cell RNA spiked in. Subset given: FACS-sorted CD8+CD4-CCR7+CD45RA+ naive T cells. CDR3 loop: CASSVGGANEQYF. CDR3 nucleotide sequence: TGTGCCAGCAGCGTAGGGGGGGCGAACGAGCAGTACTTC.